This is a list of T cell receptor beta chains from one sample in a study of PD-L1 blockade in urothelial cancer. The protocol was immunoSEQ multiplex PCR, while the TCRdb copy is restricted to in-frame clones and leaves out a portion. The sample records fewer than 100,000 clones, 85% being singletons. The sequencing here drew on PBMCs, taken around atezolizumab (anti-PD-L1) treatment. Receptors originate from a man aged 35 to 55 with urothelial cancer. The CDR3 runs from the conserved cysteine through the conserved F or W. A D gene is named only where the DNA matches it firmly. Part of the rows lack a size; the others show once, few, many or a class for expanded clones.

abundance	v_gene	j_gene	d_gene	CDR3aa	CDR3nt
-	TRBV11-1	TRBJ2-7	-	CASSLGQVYEQYF	TGTGCCAGCAGCTTAGGGCAGGTCTACGAGCAGTACTTC
once	TRBV5-8	TRBJ2-1	-	CASRSSAAGNEQFF	TGTGCCAGCAGATCATCGGCGGCCGGGAATGAGCAGTTCTTC
-	TRBV9	TRBJ1-1	-	CASSVGAGPAFF	TGTGCCAGCAGCGTAGGGGCAGGCCCAGCTTTCTTT
-	TRBV28	TRBJ1-2	-	CASRVRANYGYTF	TGTGCCAGCCGTGTGAGGGCCAACTATGGCTACACCTTC
once	TRBV19	TRBJ1-1	-	CASSLTGTPNTEAFF	TGTGCCAGTAGTTTAACCGGGACACCTAACACTGAAGCTTTCTTT
-	TRBV7-3	TRBJ1-1	TRBD1	CASSSSGQSTEAFF	TGTGCCAGCAGCTCGTCGGGACAGTCCACTGAAGCTTTCTTT
-	TRBV5-1	TRBJ1-1	-	CASSTGNAEAFF	TGCGCCAGCAGTACAGGAAACGCTGAAGCTTTCTTT
-	TRBV6-5	TRBJ2-7	TRBD1	CASSYGTVAYEQYF	TGTGCCAGCAGTTACGGGACAGTGGCCTACGAGCAGTACTTC
-	TRBV6-1	TRBJ1-1	-	CASINILEAFF	TGTGCCAGCATCAACATCTTAGAAGCTTTCTTT
-	TRBV7-3	TRBJ2-1	TRBD2	CASSPAGGGIAYNEQFF	TGTGCCAGCAGCCCGGCCGGGGGGGGGATAGCCTACAATGAGCAGTTCTTC
-	TRBV6-4	TRBJ1-2	TRBD1	CASTREQGAGYGYTF	TGTGCCAGCACCCGAGAGCAGGGGGCGGGCTATGGCTACACCTTC
-	TRBV30	TRBJ2-2	TRBD1	CAWSVATGVAGELFF	TGTGCCTGGAGTGTAGCGACAGGGGTGGCTGGGGAGCTGTTTTTT
-	TRBV5-1	TRBJ1-4	TRBD1	CASSSGTGNEKLFF	TGCGCCAGCAGTTCCGGGACAGGGAATGAAAAACTGTTTTTT
-	TRBV30	TRBJ2-3	TRBD2	CAWSVGGTDTQYF	TGTGCCTGGAGTGTCGGGGGGACAGATACGCAGTATTTT
-	TRBV28	TRBJ2-7	-	CASSTRQAWEYEQYF	TGTGCCAGCAGTACTCGACAGGCTTGGGAGTACGAGCAGTACTTC
-	TRBV4-1	TRBJ2-5	TRBD1	CASSQVGTGQETQYF	TGCGCCAGCAGCCAAGTCGGGACAGGGCAAGAGACCCAGTACTTC
-	TRBV6-4	TRBJ2-1	-	CASSDPEEGIFYNEQFF	TGTGCCAGCAGTGACCCCGAGGAGGGGATTTTTTACAATGAGCAGTTCTTC
-	TRBV30	TRBJ1-1	-	CAWKSESEAFF	TGTGCCTGGAAGTCGGAGAGTGAGGCTTTCTTT
-	TRBV7-3	TRBJ2-2	-	CASSSNGLGQLDTGELFF	TGTGCCAGCAGCTCGAACGGCCTTGGACAGCTCGACACCGGGGAGCTGTTTTTT
-	TRBV6-5	TRBJ1-2	TRBD1	CASSYTGGDDGYTF	TGTGCCAGCAGTTACACAGGGGGCGACGATGGCTACACCTTC
-	TRBV29-1	TRBJ1-1	-	CSVVQGGAFF	TGCAGCGTTGTACAGGGTGGGGCTTTCTTT
-	TRBV15	TRBJ1-5	TRBD1	CATSSALRGGGSNQPQHF	TGTGCCACCAGCAGCGCACTGAGAGGGGGCGGTAGCAATCAGCCCCAGCATTTT
-	TRBV9	TRBJ2-7	TRBD2	CASSVTSGRPFYEQYF	TGTGCCAGCAGCGTCACTAGCGGGAGGCCCTTCTACGAGCAGTACTTC
-	TRBV7-2	TRBJ2-5	-	CASSSDRIPKETQYF	TGTGCCAGCAGCTCCGACAGGATCCCAAAAGAGACCCAGTACTTC
-	TRBV27	TRBJ2-5	TRBD2	CASSASGGGETQYF	TGTGCCAGCAGTGCCAGCGGGGGCGGGGAGACCCAGTACTTC
-	TRBV15	TRBJ2-3	TRBD2	CATGRLAGSDTQYF	TGTGCCACCGGTAGACTAGCGGGATCCGATACGCAGTATTTT
-	TRBV11-2	TRBJ2-1	-	CASSPGYSSEQFF	TGTGCCAGCAGCCCGGGGTATTCGAGTGAGCAGTTCTTC
-	TRBV25-1	TRBJ2-2	TRBD2	CASSGASGNTGELFF	TGTGCCAGCAGTGGGGCTAGCGGGAACACCGGGGAGCTGTTTTTT
-	TRBV2	TRBJ2-5	-	CASSAEAGPQETQYF	TGTGCCAGCAGCGCCGAGGCGGGGCCACAAGAGACCCAGTACTTC
-	TRBV7-3	TRBJ2-3	TRBD2	CASSLSGRADQHTQYF	TGTGCCAGCAGCTTAAGCGGGAGGGCCGATCAACATACGCAGTATTTT
-	TRBV7-8	TRBJ2-2	-	CASSLVPPHQFGRGTGELFF	TGTGCCAGCAGCTTAGTGCCCCCCCACCAGTTTGGGCGGGGAACCGGGGAGCTGTTTTTT
-	TRBV6-1	TRBJ2-7	-	CAGQQGPSAYEQYF	TGTGCCGGCCAACAGGGACCTTCAGCCTACGAGCAGTACTTC
-	TRBV14	TRBJ2-7	-	CASSQETGIGEQYF	TGTGCCAGCAGCCAAGAGACAGGTATCGGCGAGCAGTACTTC
-	TRBV30	TRBJ2-2	TRBD2	CAWRGAGANTGELFF	TGTGCCTGGAGGGGAGCGGGAGCCAACACCGGGGAGCTGTTTTTT
-	TRBV6-5	TRBJ1-4	TRBD1	CASSQDRGLEKLFF	TGTGCCAGCAGTCAGGACAGGGGGCTCGAAAAACTGTTTTTT
-	TRBV19	TRBJ1-4	-	CASSTTGRNEKLFF	TGTGCCAGTAGTACCACAGGGAGAAATGAAAAACTGTTTTTT
once	TRBV2	TRBJ1-5	TRBD1	CASCLGTGAQPQHF	TGTGCCAGCTGCCTCGGGACAGGGGCTCAGCCCCAGCATTTT
-	TRBV7-3	TRBJ2-1	-	CASSLDGGAQQFF	TGTGCCAGCTCCCTGGATGGAGGGGCTCAGCAGTTCTTC
-	TRBV28	TRBJ1-1	-	CASTNPGSSANTEAFF	TGTGCCAGCACTAATCCAGGGTCGTCAGCGAACACTGAAGCTTTCTTT
-	TRBV4-1	TRBJ2-7	TRBD2	CASSPLAGEEYEQYF	TGCGCCAGCAGCCCTCTAGCGGGAGAGGAGTACGAGCAGTACTTC
once	TRBV20-1	TRBJ2-1	-	CSASNNNEQFF	TGCAGTGCTAGTAATAACAATGAGCAGTTCTTC
-	TRBV30	TRBJ1-5	-	CAWGNIGQPQHF	TGTGCCTGGGGCAATATTGGTCAGCCCCAGCATTTT
-	TRBV30	TRBJ1-2	TRBD1	CAWRSPDRAQGYTF	TGTGCCTGGAGAAGCCCGGACAGGGCCCAGGGCTACACCTTC
-	TRBV28	TRBJ2-2	-	CASSRSTGELFF	TGTGCCAGCAGTCGGAGTACCGGGGAGCTGTTTTTT
-	TRBV30	TRBJ1-1	-	CAWSLVGATEAFF	TGTGCCTGGAGCCTAGTGGGGGCCACTGAAGCTTTCTTT
-	TRBV15	TRBJ2-1	TRBD2	CATRGTSGNNNEQFF	TGTGCCACCAGAGGGACTAGCGGGAATAACAATGAGCAGTTCTTC
-	TRBV5-1	TRBJ2-2	TRBD1	CASSLQGGTGELFF	TGCGCCAGCAGCTTACAGGGGGGCACCGGGGAGCTGTTTTTT
-	TRBV30	TRBJ2-2	-	CAWSVVPELFF	TGTGCCTGGAGTGTCGTCCCGGAGCTGTTTTTT
-	TRBV20-1	TRBJ2-1	-	CSAENQVDQFF	TGCAGTGCTGAAAATCAGGTAGATCAGTTCTTC
-	TRBV6-5	TRBJ2-1	TRBD2	CASSKRGQVHEQFF	TGTGCCAGCAGTAAGCGGGGGCAGGTTCATGAGCAGTTCTTC
-	TRBV12-2	TRBJ1-1	-	CASRYRDRGNTEAFF	TGTGCAAGTCGCTACAGGGACAGGGGGAACACTGAAGCTTTCTTT
once	TRBV15	TRBJ2-7	-	CATSPGRISPYEQYF	TGTGCCACCAGCCCCGGGAGAATTTCCCCCTACGAGCAGTACTTC
-	TRBV28	TRBJ1-5	-	CASSLRAGPHQPQHF	TGTGCCAGCAGTTTAAGAGCAGGGCCCCATCAGCCCCAGCATTTT
once	TRBV14	TRBJ1-4	-	CASSQDRVNEKLFF	TGTGCCAGCAGCCAAGATCGGGTTAATGAAAAACTGTTTTTT